These 29 T cell receptor beta chains originate from one sample sequenced in a study of control samples from healthy donors and cancer patients. Assay used: immunoSEQ multiplex PCR; TCRdb lists only in-frame clones, some missing. Of 100,000 to 150,000 clones in the sample, roughly 92% were seen once. The sequenced sample consisted of PBMCs. These receptors came from a man older than 75 with head and neck cancer.

This chain connects TRBV19 to TRBJ1-5; D perhaps matches TRBD1 (6 bases). This CDR3 region has 14 residues. V shed 9 bases and J shed 6 bases, with 18 bases lying between them. Germline V gives CDR1 LNHDA, CDR2 SQIVND (reference sequence). CDR3 nucleotides: TGTGCCAGCCTGGACCCGGGCAGGGGTCAGCCCCAGCATTTT. Its translation: CASLDPGRGQPQHF. Looking up the rest from reference TRBV19 and TRBJ1-5 gives the full variable domain: DGGITQSPKYLFRKEGQNVTLSCEQNLNHDAMYWYRQDPGQGLRLIYYSQIVNDFQKGDIAEGYSVSREKKESFPLTVTSAQKNPTAFYLCASLDPGRGQPQHFGDGTRLSIL.

V usage is TRBV5-5 and J usage is TRBJ2-7; the match to TRBD2 covers 7 bases. The CDR3 is 14 residues long. Germline CDR1 SGHKS, CDR2 YYEKEE (reference sequence). The trim removed 4 bases at V and 6 bases at J, leaving 10 bases unmatched. CDR3 loop: CASSNGLRESEQYF. The CDR3 bases are TGTGCCAGCAGCAACGGACTGCGGGAGAGCGAGCAGTACTTC.

The V call is TRBV23-1, the J call TRBJ1-3; tentative D call: TRBD1 (6 bases). TRBV23-1 is flagged as an ORF with uncertain function. Trimming removed 3 bases at V and 2 bases at J, with 14 bases between. This CDR3 has 16 amino acids. The CDR3 coding sequence is TGCGCCAGCAGTCAGCTGTACAGGGAAACTGGAAACACCATATATTTT. Amino acid sequence: CASSQLYRETGNTIYF.

The CDR3 spells CASSAWTSGRTDTQYF. The CDR3 nucleotides read TGTGCCAGCAGCGCCTGGACTAGCGGGCGTACAGATACGCAGTATTTT. The J gene is TRBJ2-3, the V gene TRBV7-9, with 11 bases identical to TRBD2. Losses at the gene ends were 5 bases for V and 3 bases for J; bases not matched to a gene: 7. The germline CDR1 and CDR2 sequences are SEHNR and FQNEAQ (reference sequence). The CDR3 is made up of 16 amino acids. The whole variable domain, filled in from reference TRBV7-9 and TRBJ2-3, reads DTGVSQNPRHKITKRGQNVTFRCDPISEHNRLYWYRQTLGQGPEFLTYFQNEAQLEKSRLLSDRFSAERPKGSFSTLEIQRTEQGDSAMYLCASSAWTSGRTDTQYFGPGTRLTVL.

The rearrangement uses TRBV6-5 and TRBJ1-2; weak D call: TRBD1 (6 bases). CDR3 length: 15 residues. The V gene lost 6 bases and the J gene lost 8 bases, with 22 bases spanning the gap. Germline values: CDR1 MNHEY, CDR2 SVGAGI. The CDR3 loop is CASRSPGAMSSGYTF. The CDR3 DNA sequence: TGTGCCAGCAGATCGCCAGGGGCGATGTCTAGCGGCTACACCTTC.

The V and J genes are TRBV18 and TRBJ2-7, with TRBD1 as a possible D gene (6 bases). Per the germline V gene, CDR1 is KGHSH and CDR2 is LQKENI. V lost 0 bases and J lost 6, with 15 bases in between. The CDR3 length is 15 residues. CDR3 nucleotides: TGTGCCAGCTCACCACCGAACAGGGCTGTGGGCGAGCAGTACTTC. Translation: CASSPPNRAVGEQYF.

The chain joins TRBV7-6 to TRBJ2-7; D may match TRBD1 or TRBD2 (5 bases each). Germline assignment: CDR1 SGHVS and CDR2 FNYEAQ. Trimming removed 5 bases from V and 0 bases from J, with 17 bases in between. The CDR3 has 16 amino acids. CDR3 coding DNA: TGTGCCAGCAGCGCCTCCGGGACCTCCCTCTCCTACGAGCAGTACTTC. Translated: CASSASGTSLSYEQYF.

This clone was recorded once. The chain is built from TRBV7-9 and TRBJ2-2; no clear D gene. Germline-derived CDR1 and CDR2 are SEHNR and FQNEAQ (reference sequence). The CDR3 loop spans 15 amino acids. V lost 0 bases to trimming and J lost 2 bases, with 7 bases between them. CDR3: CASSLAWLNTGELFF. The DNA for the CDR3 is TGTGCCAGCAGCTTAGCGTGGCTAAACACCGGGGAGCTGTTTTTT.

The rearrangement joins TRBV18 to TRBJ2-5; 9 bases line up with TRBD2. Germline V gene lookup returns CDR1 KGHSH and CDR2 LQKENI. The trim removed 2 bases at V and 5 bases at J, leaving 12 bases unmatched. This CDR3 region has 17 residues. Here the CDR3 reads CASSPGQREEFIETQYF. The DNA for the CDR3 is TGTGCCAGCTCACCAGGGCAGCGGGAGGAGTTTATCGAGACCCAGTACTTC.

The CDR3 coding sequence is TGTGCCAGCAGCCAAAAACTAGCGGCAAACACCGGGGAGCTGTTTTTT. Translation gives CASSQKLAANTGELFF. J is TRBJ2-2 and V is TRBV3-1 (or the pseudogene TRBV3-2), with 8 nucleotides matching TRBD2. V was clipped by 2 bases and J by 2 bases; unmatched bases: 4. This CDR3 is built from 16 residues. Germline V lookup: CDR1 LGHDT, CDR2 YNNKEL (reference sequence).

The CDR3 bases are TGTGCCAGCAGCTTAGACCCGCGGGACAGGGGGAAGAAGGTTCAGTACTTC. Protein product: CASSLDPRDRGKKVQYF. This chain connects TRBV11-2 to TRBJ2-5; 11 positions match TRBD1. This CDR3 has 17 amino acids. Germline CDR1 and CDR2: SGHAT and FQNNGV. After removal of 0 bases from V and 11 bases from J, the junction contained 14 bases not matched to a gene.

The chain uses TRBV2 and TRBJ2-7, with D unclear. Germline values: CDR1 SNHLY, CDR2 FYNNEI. V lost 7 bases to trimming and J lost 2 bases, with 9 bases between them. The CDR3 has 12 amino acids. In DNA form, the CDR3 reads TGTGCCAGCAACAGTCCTCCCTACGAGCAGTACTTC. Its protein is CASNSPPYEQYF.

The chain links TRBV5-4 to TRBJ2-7, with 8 bases identical to TRBD2. Germline lookup yields CDR1 SGHNT and CDR2 YYREEE (reference sequence). The V and J ends lost 3 bases and 2 bases, in that order; junction bases with no gene match: 1. The CDR3 runs to 13 residues. The CDR3 sequence is CASSSGGAYEQYF. The CDR3 nucleotides are TGTGCCAGCAGCTCCGGGGGGGCCTACGAGCAGTACTTC.

The chain joins TRBV6-6 to TRBJ2-3; tentative D call: TRBD2 (5 bases). CDR3 length: 14 residues. The V end lost 2 bases, the J end lost 0 bases, and 6 bases lay between the germline ends. CDR1 and CDR2 (germline): MNHNY, SVGAGI (reference sequence). CDR3 DNA sequence: TGTGCCAGCAGTTACCCTAGCAGCACAGATACGCAGTATTTT. Residues: CASSYPSSTDTQYF.

In DNA form, the CDR3 reads TGTGCCAGCAGTTATGGACCTCGAAGGGACGAGCAGTACTTC. Its protein product is CASSYGPRRDEQYF. The chain employs TRBV6-6 and TRBJ2-7; D remains ambiguous. Germline CDR1 reads MNHNY; CDR2 reads SVGAGI (reference sequence). This CDR3 has 14 amino acids. Between the trimmed V and J ends, which lost 3 bases and 5 bases, there was a span of 14 bases.

CDR3 in amino acids: CASTQGNSPLHF. CDR3 bases: TGTGCCTCCACCCAGGGCAATTCACCCCTCCACTTT. The chain combines TRBV30 with TRBJ1-6, with D possibly TRBD1 on 5 matching bases. This CDR3 is 12 amino acids long. The germline CDR1 and CDR2 sequences are GTSNPN and SVGIG (reference sequence). Trimming took 7 bases from V and 7 from J, leaving 11 bases between them.

J is TRBJ1-2 and V is TRBV5-6, with TRBD1 as a possible D gene (6 bases). Trimming removed 3 bases from V and 4 bases from J, with 16 bases in between. The CDR3 loop spans 15 amino acids. Germline V gene data show CDR1 as SGHDT and CDR2 as YYEEEE. In nucleotides, the CDR3 is TGTGCCAGCAGCTATGGGGGGGCAGGTCCCTATGGCTACACCTTC. Its protein product is CASSYGGAGPYGYTF. The variable domain in full, with the rest retrieved from reference TRBV5-6 and TRBJ1-2, is DAGVTQSPTHLIKTRGQQVTLRCSPKSGHDTVSWYQQALGQGPQFIFQYYEEEERQRGNFPDRFSGHQFPNYSSELNVNALLLGDSALYLCASSYGGAGPYGYTFGSGTRLTVV.

The V call is TRBV2, the J call TRBJ2-3, with D uncertain. V dropped 2 bases and J dropped 5 bases, with 11 bases sitting between them. CDR1 and CDR2 from the germline V gene are SNHLY and FYNNEI. The CDR3 runs to 14 residues. The DNA for the CDR3 is TGTGCCAGCAGTGAATATGTAGTAGGAGATACGCAGTATTTT. This codes for CASSEYVVGDTQYF.

The chain joins TRBV5-1 to TRBJ2-3; possibly TRBD2 for D (5 bases). Germline V lookup: CDR1 SGHRS, CDR2 YFSETQ. The CDR3 is 15 residues long. The V end lost 3 bases, the J end lost 1 base, and 12 bases lay between the germline ends. This CDR3 is CASSSRRAGTDTQYF. The DNA for the CDR3 is TGCGCCAGCAGCTCTCGGCGGGCAGGCACAGATACGCAGTATTTT.

The gene calls are TRBV5-1 and TRBJ2-7; no clear D gene. The CDR3 runs to 11 residues. V lost 5 bases and J 4 bases, leaving 7 bases between the germline ends. In germline, CDR1 is SGHRS, CDR2 YFSETQ. DNA for the CDR3: TGCGCCAGCAGGGCTGATTACGAGCAGTACTTC. It specifies CASRADYEQYF.

This chain uses TRBV19 with TRBJ1-5; D is perhaps TRBD1 (6 bases). Germline V gene sequence: CDR1 LNHDA, CDR2 SQIVND (reference sequence). The germline V and J ends were trimmed by 6 bases and 7 bases, with 19 bases remaining between them. The CDR3 loop spans 15 amino acids. CDR3 region: CASSSGGGRGQPQHF. The CDR3 DNA reads as TGTGCCAGTAGCTCAGGAGGGGGTCGGGGACAGCCCCAGCATTTT.

The chain has TRBV5-6 and TRBJ1-2, with TRBD1 as a possible D gene (6 bases). V lost 4 bases, J lost 6 bases, and 13 bases lay in between. Per germline, CDR1 SGHDT and CDR2 YYEEEE. The CDR3 is 13 amino acids. DNA for the CDR3: TGTGCCAGCAGCCACCGGGGGGCGAATGGCTACACCTTC. It translates to CASSHRGANGYTF.

The rearrangement uses TRBV19 and TRBJ2-5; 8 bases fit TRBD1. V was clipped by 0 bases and J by 2 bases; unmatched bases: 8. CDR3 length: 17 amino acids. CDR1 and CDR2 (germline): LNHDA, SQIVND (reference sequence). The CDR3 reads CASSIDGDRWNQETQYF. CDR3 DNA sequence: TGTGCCAGTAGTATAGATGGGGACAGGTGGAATCAAGAGACCCAGTACTTC.

This chain uses TRBV29-1 with TRBJ2-7; 8 bases are a match to TRBD1. The CDR3 covers 12 residues. V was clipped by 5 bases and J by 7 bases; unmatched bases: 7. CDR1 SQVTM and CDR2 ANQGSEA come from the germline V gene. CDR3 residues: CSVIGQGYEQYF. Here the CDR3 DNA reads TGCAGCGTTATCGGACAGGGCTATGAGCAGTACTTC.

This clone turned up a few times. This chain links TRBV5-4 with TRBJ2-1; D is unresolved. CDR1 is SGHNT, CDR2 YYREEE, per germline (reference sequence). This CDR3 contains 14 residues. V shed 2 bases and J shed 4 bases, with 10 bases lying between them. The CDR3: CASSFQLGYNEQFF. The DNA for the CDR3 is TGTGCCAGCAGCTTCCAGTTGGGGTACAATGAGCAGTTCTTC.

The rearrangement links TRBV24-1 to TRBJ2-1; D may be TRBD1 or TRBD2 (5 bases each). This CDR3 contains 12 residues. CDR1 and CDR2 (germline): KGHDR, SFDVKD. V was clipped by 3 bases and J by 8 bases, with 7 bases between them. Here the CDR3 reads CATSDRGYEQFF. As DNA, the CDR3 is TGTGCCACCAGTGATCGGGGCTATGAGCAGTTCTTC.

This clone was found once. V is TRBV11-2 and J is TRBJ1-1; a possible D gene is TRBD1 (5 bases). This CDR3 region has 17 residues. Germline assignment: CDR1 SGHAT and CDR2 FQNNGV. Trimming left V 5 bases short and J 5 bases short, with 24 bases between. The CDR3 coding sequence is TGTGCCAGCAGCCTGATTTGGGACGGAAGGCGGGAGACTGAAGCTTTCTTT. Amino acid sequence: CASSLIWDGRRETEAFF.

The chain couples TRBV5-5 to TRBJ2-3, with D perhaps matching TRBD2 (5 bases). Germline CDR1 and CDR2: SGHKS and YYEKEE (reference sequence). The CDR3 is 16 residues long. Trimming stripped 2 bases from V and 0 bases from J, with 13 bases between. This chain's CDR3 is CASSFQLRTSTDTQYF. The CDR3 nucleotides read TGTGCCAGCAGCTTCCAGCTTAGGACTAGCACAGATACGCAGTATTTT.

J is TRBJ1-5 and V is TRBV7-8; D gene ambiguous. Trimming took 5 bases from V and 1 from J, leaving 9 bases between them. This CDR3 spans 14 amino acids. Germline CDR1 and CDR2: SGHVS and FQNEAQ. The DNA of the CDR3 is TGTGCCAGCAGCCCGGTCGGAAGCAATCAGCCCCAGCATTTT. Translating gives CASSPVGSNQPQHF.